This record looks at one T cell receptor (beta chain) sequence and its context. The antigen this receptor binds is unknown. The read is 3 residues too short to cover the CDR3 end, so that end is filled in from the germline J gene. The data belong to a study of T cells in women clearing cervical HPV infection (dated by TCRdb to the late 2010s). Notes on the research overall: The cases were 25 to 30 women with histologically confirmed HPV16-related CIN3 or worse, and 2 of these cases were invasive cancers. The roughly 23 controls were women who cleared a single incident HPV16 infection within 12 months without developing precancer or cancer. Case blood was taken at the visit when the lesion was first identified, whereas control blood was taken when infection was no longer detected. For cases, a median interval of 149 days, with an interquartile range of about 85 to 200 days, was observed between lesion detection and blood sampling. Since HLA typing was available for only a few women, HLA type could not be ruled out as a confounder. An exploratory proof-of-principle case-control study, nested within the Guanacaste HPV Natural History Study in Costa Rica, was conducted to compare TCR repertoires across cervical HPV16 outcomes. Cases were matched to controls by age within five years and by the year the sample was collected. Cases had a median age of roughly 35 years compared with 37 to 40 for controls, and baseline characteristics showed no significant differences between the groups. The parent cohort enrolled 8,500 to 13,000 women aged 18 or older in Guanacaste, Costa Rica, during about 1992 to 1994 and followed them for more than 6 years. Quality controls consisted of five blinded duplicates per group, for a total of roughly 60 samples made up of approximately 50 participants and ten or so replicates. Overall results and qualifications from the work: Because of the cross-sectional design, the study could not determine whether the associations came before infection or resulted from infection, and neither effector/memory subsets nor HPV-specific T cells were isolated. Lower TRBV6-7 relative abundance was observed in cases than in controls (0.11% versus 0.16%; Bonferroni P = 0.0008). Because the number of T cells per sample was unknown, the richness differences could reflect varying T-cell content rather than repertoire biology. TCR repertoire richness was significantly higher in CIN3+ cases than in controls across sequencing depths, while evenness did not differ. Cases were distinguished from controls with an estimated AUC of about 0.8 by random forest classifiers combining richness and V gene abundances.

Every participant had a single incident cervical HPV16 infection, and prevalent HPV16 infections were excluded. Cervical HPV DNA was detected with MY09/MY11 PCR, and genotyping was done by dot-blot hybridization. About 15 mL of heparinized blood were centrifuged, and the buffy coat was aliquoted, frozen at -30°C, then stored at -80°C. QIAGEN kits were used to extract genomic DNA from buffy coat specimens. The CDR3 contains 14 residues, cysteine and phenylalanine counted. Shown are 33 bases from within the CDR3, in frame from base 1. The germline ends are 10 bases apart after V is trimmed by 6 bases and J by 1 base. Sequences SNHLY (CDR1) and FYNNEI (CDR2) are obtained from the germline V gene. TCR beta CDR3 regions were amplified by multiplex PCR using the immunoSEQ assay from an average of about 1,200 ng genomic DNA per sample. The assay corrected primer bias using a complete synthetic TCR repertoire to establish an amplification baseline. Amplicons were sequenced on the Illumina platform. From the authors' description of their analysis: Sequence errors were corrected by clustering with frequency ratios and a modified nearest-neighbor algorithm, and the sequences were then analyzed in the immunoSEQ Analyzer using IMGT gene definitions. TCR richness and evenness were averaged over 20 rarefaction repeats at each rarefaction depth, excluding samples with fewer sequences than the depth. Relative abundances of V, D and J genes were compared between groups using Wilcoxon rank sum tests, with FDR correction applied. Blinded duplicates gave an intraclass correlation of under 97% for TCR richness and an average of roughly 76% across 66 gene segments. Imported from immuneACCESS, the table was reduced by TCRdb to in-frame sequences with V and J called. These copies leave out some clones; in studies compared against another copy, an unresolved V gene accounts for under half, and the cause of the remainder is not known. The DNA gave D and trimming, while V, J and clone size come from that table. Per the sample table, the count is 25,000 to 35,000 clones. The ten largest clonotypes hold 2.8% of the sample.

The source of this sequence is a woman aged 18-70 years with a cervical HPV16 infection that either progressed to CIN3+ or cleared (not recorded which). The chain is assembled from TRBV2 and TRBJ1-5, with no D gene named confidently. The specimen sequenced was blood buffy coat. The CDR3 reads CASREGLSNQPQHF. The sequenced part of the CDR3 DNA is TGTGCCAGCAGGGAGGGTTTAAGCAATCAGCCC.